What follows are 30 T cell receptor beta chains derived from one specimen sequenced in a study of shared clonotypes between healthy human individuals. Repertoires were generated with immunoSEQ multiplex PCR, while TCRdb's copy carries only in-frame clones and drops some. The data hold about 680,000 clones, with roughly 72% observed a single time. The source material was memory CD4+ T cells sorted from blood. Subset of the sample: CD45RA-negative fraction. The source is a woman aged 25-40 years in good health.

V usage is TRBV28 and J usage is TRBJ2-7; D uncertain. Germline V gene data show CDR1 as MDHEN and CDR2 as SYDVKM. Trimming took 1 base from V and 9 from J, leaving 10 bases between them. The CDR3 runs to 12 residues. In DNA form, the CDR3 reads TGTGCCAGCAGTTTATTGGGTTTCGGGCAGTACTTC. Protein sequence: CASSLLGFGQYF.

This rearrangement joins TRBV6-4 to TRBJ2-5, with a tentative D call TRBD2 (6 bases). The CDR3 length is 14 residues. Per the germline V gene, CDR1 is MRHNA and CDR2 is SNTAGT. V was trimmed by 7 bases and J by 5 bases, leaving 17 bases between them. The CDR3 region has the DNA TGTGCCAGCAAGGGCGGGGCAGAGGGGGAGACCCAGTACTTC. This encodes CASKGGAEGETQYF.

This clone was seen a handful of times. The chain is built from TRBV7-2 and TRBJ1-4, with D maybe TRBD1 (5 bases). Germline V lookup: CDR1 SGHTA, CDR2 FQGNSA. This CDR3 contains 15 residues. V was clipped by 5 bases and J by 8 bases, with 18 bases between them. The CDR3 is CASSLGVSQREKLFF. The CDR3 region has the DNA TGTGCCAGCAGCCTGGGGGTTTCTCAACGGGAAAAACTGTTTTTT.

This chain uses TRBV10-2 with TRBJ2-7; 7 nucleotides agree with TRBD1. Germline loops: CDR1 WSHSY, CDR2 SAAADI. J gave up 2 bases and V 7 bases, and 5 bases lay outside the gene matches. The CDR3 is 13 amino acids. CDR3 in amino acids: CASNRDSTYEQYF. The CDR3, as DNA: TGCGCCAGCAACCGGGACAGCACCTACGAGCAGTACTTC.

The chain links TRBV25-1 to TRBJ2-2; 7 bases align to TRBD1. Germline trimming cut 7 bases from V and 6 bases from J; bases unmatched to any gene: 8. This CDR3 comprises 14 residues. CDR1 MGHDK and CDR2 SYGVNS come from the germline V gene. The CDR3 protein is CASTNRGPPGELFF. The CDR3 nucleotides are TGTGCCAGCACAAACAGGGGCCCCCCCGGGGAGCTGTTTTTT.

The chain recombines TRBV18 with TRBJ1-2; no clear D. Per the germline V gene, CDR1 is KGHSH and CDR2 is LQKENI. The V end was cut by 3 bases, the J end by 1 base, with 9 bases between. This CDR3 is built from 14 residues. The CDR3 is CASSPSQRNYGYTF. In DNA form, the CDR3 reads TGTGCCAGCTCACCGTCCCAGCGTAACTATGGCTACACCTTC. Full variable domain (rest looked up from reference TRBV18 and TRBJ1-2): NAGVMQNPRHLVRRRGQEARLRCSPMKGHSHVYWYRQLPEEGLKFMVYLQKENIIDESGMPKERFSAEFPKEGPSILRIQQVVRGDSAAYFCASSPSQRNYGYTFGSGTRLTVV.

In this sample, this clone turned up once. The same CDR3 is also encoded by other DNA sequences in this sample. The V gene is TRBV28, the J gene TRBJ1-5; D might be TRBD1 (6 bases). Trimming took 4 bases from V and 1 from J, leaving 11 bases between them. Per germline, CDR1 MDHEN and CDR2 SYDVKM. This CDR3 has 15 amino acids. The CDR3 region is CASSSAGQSNQPQHF. DNA for the CDR3: TGTGCCAGCAGTTCTGCAGGACAGAGCAATCAGCCCCAGCATTTT.

A word on this clone: This could be a read error, since a much larger clone is one nucleotide away. The chain is built from TRBV25-1 and TRBJ2-7; D possibly corresponds to TRBD2 (5 bases). The CDR3 is 12 amino acids. CDR1 and CDR2 (germline): MGHDK, SYGVNS. CDR3 DNA: TGTGCCGGCAGCCGGGGTTCCTACGAGCAGTACTTC. Translation: CAGSRGSYEQYF.

V usage is TRBV6-5 and J usage is TRBJ2-1; TRBD2 aligns across 10 bases. The germline gives CDR1 MNHEY, CDR2 SVGAGI. The CDR3 runs to 15 residues. The V segment lost 5 bases and the J segment 8 bases; nucleotides outside the gene matches: 9. The CDR3: CASSPHEREGHEQFF. CDR3 DNA sequence: TGTGCCAGCAGTCCCCATGAGCGGGAGGGCCATGAGCAGTTCTTC.

A word on this clone: The same CDR3 also results from other DNA sequences found in this sample. This sequence joins TRBV2 and TRBJ1-5; 9 positions agree with TRBD1. With V trimmed by 5 bases and J by 4 bases, 3 bases remained unmatched. The CDR3 covers 14 residues. CDR1 is SNHLY and CDR2 is FYNNEI in the germline V gene. The CDR3 loop is CASSRTGVNQPQHF. The CDR3 DNA reads TGTGCCAGCAGTAGGACAGGGGTTAATCAGCCCCAGCATTTT.

The V call is TRBV10-1, the J call TRBJ2-1; D is unclear. Germline CDR1 and CDR2: WNHNN and SYGVQD (reference sequence). V was shortened by 3 bases and J by 0 bases, with 9 bases between the two germline ends. The CDR3 loop spans 15 amino acids. The chain's CDR3 is CASSDSSSSYNEQFF. Here the CDR3 DNA reads TGCGCCAGCAGTGATAGTTCTAGCTCCTACAATGAGCAGTTCTTC.

The V gene is TRBV28, the J gene TRBJ2-7; a possible D gene is TRBD2 (6 bases). The V and J ends lost 4 bases and 3 bases respectively, with 13 bases between them. Per germline, CDR1 MDHEN and CDR2 SYDVKM. CDR3 length: 14 amino acids. CDR3 nucleotides: TGTGCCAGCAGTTCCGGGACGGGGGTCTACGAGCAGTACTTC. Translated, it gives CASSSGTGVYEQYF. Full variable domain (outside the CDR3, taken from reference TRBV28 and TRBJ2-7): DVKVTQSSRYLVKRTGEKVFLECVQDMDHENMFWYRQDPGLGLRLIYFSYDVKMKEKGDIPEGYSVSREKKERFSLILESASTNQTSMYLCASSSGTGVYEQYFGPGTRLTVT.

This rearrangement joins TRBV28 to TRBJ2-7, with 7 bases lining up with TRBD1. Germline V gives CDR1 MDHEN, CDR2 SYDVKM. The ends lost 2 bases at V and 4 bases at J; junction bases unmatched: 11. CDR3 length equals 16 residues. The CDR3 spells CASSLQLRQGSYEQYF. The CDR3 nucleotides are TGTGCCAGCAGTTTACAACTGAGACAGGGTTCATACGAGCAGTACTTC.

The chain has TRBV19 and TRBJ1-5; 7 bases align to TRBD1. The V and J ends lost 5 bases and 0 bases, in that order; junction bases with no gene match: 13. The CDR3 has 18 amino acids. Germline V gives CDR1 LNHDA, CDR2 SQIVND (reference sequence). The CDR3 DNA reads TGTGCCAGTAGTTCCAACCGGGACAGTTGGAATAGCAATCAGCCCCAGCATTTT. It yields the protein CASSSNRDSWNSNQPQHF.

This clone was picked up one time. The chain has TRBV6-1 and TRBJ1-3, with a tentative D call TRBD1 (6 bases). The CDR3 loop spans 15 amino acids. Trimming shortened V by 2 bases and J by 4 bases, and 12 bases separated the two germline ends. Per germline, CDR1 MNHNS and CDR2 SASEGT. The DNA for the CDR3 is TGTGCCAGCAGTGAATCGGGGGCGAGAGGAAACACCATATATTTT. Its translation is CASSESGARGNTIYF.

Comment on this clone: At the DNA level, this CDR3 is encoded by other sequences in the same sample as well. This chain connects TRBV14 to TRBJ1-5; no clear D gene. CDR1 is SGHDN, CDR2 FVKESK, per germline. V dropped 4 bases and J dropped 5 bases, with 9 bases sitting between them. This CDR3 contains 13 residues. This CDR3 reads CASSLQEDQPQHF. The CDR3 DNA reads as TGTGCCAGCAGCCTACAAGAAGATCAGCCCCAGCATTTT. Supplemented by reference TRBV14 and TRBJ1-5, the full variable domain reads EAGVTQFPSHSVIEKGQTVTLRCDPISGHDNLYWYRRVMGKEIKFLLHFVKESKQDESGMPNNRFLAERTGGTYSTLKVQPAELEDSGVYFCASSLQEDQPQHFGDGTRLSIL.

V usage is TRBV28 and J usage is TRBJ1-2, with D tentatively TRBD1 (5 bases). CDR1 is MDHEN, CDR2 SYDVKM, per germline. The V end was cut by 1 base, the J end by 1 base, with 13 bases between. The CDR3 consists of 16 residues. As DNA, the CDR3 is TGTGCCAGCAGTTTATTGGTTCGGGGCAATAACTATGGCTACACCTTC. Encoded protein: CASSLLVRGNNYGYTF.

The V call is TRBV27, the J call TRBJ1-5; TRBD1 is a possible D gene (5 bases). There are 15 residues in the CDR3. Trimming left V 7 bases short and J 3 bases short, with 16 bases between. Germline-derived CDR1 and CDR2 are MNHEY and SMNVEV (reference sequence). CDR3 DNA: TGTGCCAGCATGGCTCACGGACACGACAATCAGCCCCAGCATTTT. Protein sequence: CASMAHGHDNQPQHF.

This rearrangement joins TRBV5-1 to TRBJ1-2; D not resolved. Germline CDR1 and CDR2: SGHRS and YFSETQ. The CDR3 is 16 amino acids. Trimming pared 0 bases from V and 0 bases from J, leaving 12 bases between. The CDR3: CASSLGTARANYGYTF. CDR3 DNA: TGCGCCAGCAGCTTGGGAACAGCGAGAGCTAACTATGGCTACACCTTC.

This clone was seen more than once but under ten times. The chain recombines TRBV30 with TRBJ1-5; D remains unclear. V lost 1 base and J lost 6, with 7 bases in between. From germline, CDR1 is GTSNPN and CDR2 SVGIG (reference sequence). There are 12 residues in the CDR3. The DNA of the CDR3 is TGTGCCTGGAGTGGGTCGGGTCAGCCCCAGCATTTT. This sequence encodes CAWSGSGQPQHF.

This chain connects TRBV9 to TRBJ2-1; D is perhaps TRBD1 or TRBD2 (5 bases each). This CDR3 is 14 amino acids long. Deletions cut 3 bases from V and 5 bases from J, with 12 bases between. Germline V gene lookup returns CDR1 SGDLS and CDR2 YYNGEE. In DNA, the CDR3 is TGTGCCAGCAGCGCTGGGACGAAGAACAATGAGCAGTTCTTC. The encoded protein is CASSAGTKNNEQFF.

This sequence joins TRBV10-3 and TRBJ2-2; tentatively, D is TRBD2 (5 bases). Trimming pared 3 bases from V and 4 bases from J, leaving 21 bases between. The CDR3 has 18 residues. Germline CDR1 and CDR2: ENHRY and SYGVKD. CDR3: CAISDSLSGSGSTGELFF. In DNA form, the CDR3 reads TGTGCCATCAGTGATTCCCTCTCCGGATCTGGGAGCACCGGGGAGCTGTTTTTT.

This sequence joins TRBV5-1 and TRBJ1-3; D uncertain. Trimming removed 4 bases from V and 0 bases from J, with 2 bases in between. CDR1 and CDR2 (germline): SGHRS, YFSETQ. This CDR3 comprises 12 residues. CDR3 amino acids: CASSDSGNTIYF. Written as DNA, the CDR3 is TGCGCCAGCAGCGACTCTGGAAACACCATATATTTT.

This rearrangement joins TRBV18 to TRBJ2-2, with D maybe TRBD1 (6 bases). Per germline, CDR1 KGHSH and CDR2 LQKENI. Trimming shortened V by 8 bases and J by 0 bases, and 10 bases separated the two germline ends. The length of the CDR3 is 14 residues. The CDR3 spells CASRGSSNTGELFF. The CDR3 DNA follows: TGTGCCAGCAGGGGGAGTTCGAACACCGGGGAGCTGTTTTTT.

Only one count was recorded for this clone. The chain links TRBV5-6 to TRBJ2-7; D perhaps matches TRBD1 (6 bases). V lost 6 bases and J 2 bases, leaving 15 bases between the germline ends. The CDR3 is 14 residues long. CDR1 and CDR2 (germline): SGHDT, YYEEEE. CDR3 amino acids: CASTKGTPAYEQYF. The CDR3 DNA reads TGTGCCAGCACCAAGGGGACACCTGCCTACGAGCAGTACTTC.

The CDR3: CASSPGQGFQPQHF. The DNA of the CDR3 is TGTGCCAGCAGCCCGGGACAGGGGTTTCAGCCCCAGCATTTT. The gene calls are TRBV2 and TRBJ1-5, with 10 bases lining up with TRBD1. This CDR3 is 14 amino acids long. The V gene's germline CDR1 is SNHLY and CDR2 FYNNEI. Trimming cost V 6 bases and J 6 bases; bases outside gene matches: 5.

V and J are TRBV28 and TRBJ1-4; D call uncertain. CDR1 and CDR2 (germline): MDHEN, SYDVKM. V lost 6 bases to trimming and J lost 7 bases, with 9 bases between them. CDR3 length: 12 amino acids. Here the CDR3 DNA reads TGTGCCAGCAGGGTTATGGGTGAAAAACTGTTTTTT. This encodes CASRVMGEKLFF.

The V call is TRBV28, the J call TRBJ1-1, with 8 bases matching TRBD1. This CDR3 has 13 residues. V shed 9 bases, J shed 11 bases, and the junction held 14 bases outside the gene matches. Germline values: CDR1 MDHEN, CDR2 SYDVKM. The CDR3 protein is CARPNEAGGRAFF. In DNA form, the CDR3 reads TGTGCCAGACCAAACGAGGCAGGGGGCCGGGCTTTCTTT.

This chain uses TRBV2 with TRBJ2-1, with D perhaps TRBD1 (5 bases). The CDR3 has 13 amino acids. Trimming cost V 7 bases and J 4 bases, with 11 bases left between them. From germline, CDR1 is SNHLY and CDR2 FYNNEI. This chain's CDR3 is CASTRQGYNEQFF. The CDR3 bases are TGTGCCAGCACCCGCCAGGGTTACAATGAGCAGTTCTTC.

Comment on this clone: Additional DNA sequences in this sample encode the identical CDR3. The DNA of the CDR3 is TGTGCCAGCAGTTTGGGCGGGAGTAGATACGAGCAGTACTTC. It encodes CASSLGGSRYEQYF. This chain uses TRBV28 with TRBJ2-7; 7 nucleotides agree with TRBD2. V shed 3 bases, J shed 4 bases, and the junction held 6 bases outside the gene matches. The CDR3 runs 14 residues. The V gene's germline CDR1 is MDHEN and CDR2 SYDVKM.